Listed here are 27 T cell receptor beta chains from one sample, sequenced in a study of blood T cell repertoires in COVID-19. TCRdb keeps only in-frame clones here, not all; method: immunoSEQ multiplex PCR. The profile shows around 310,000 clones, approximately 91% of them singletons. The specimen was peripheral blood. The receptors derive from a woman aged 55-75 years with acute or convalescent COVID-19.

The genes are TRBV7-9 and TRBJ1-4, with TRBD1 matching 9 bases. Germline trimming cut 8 bases from V and 7 bases from J; bases unmatched to any gene: 5. There are 13 residues in the CDR3. Looked up from germline, CDR1 is SEHNR and CDR2 is FQNEAQ (reference sequence). The CDR3 DNA reads TGTGCCAGCTCACAGGGGGCGAGTGAAAAACTGTTTTTT. Translating gives CASSQGASEKLFF.

This chain joins TRBV6-5 and TRBJ1-1; D possibly corresponds to TRBD1 (5 bases). CDR1 and CDR2 (germline): MNHEY, SVGAGI. V was pared by 6 bases and J by 6 bases, with 11 bases between. The CDR3 extends over 12 amino acids. The CDR3 region has the DNA TGTGCCAGCAGCAACGGGGGGGCTGAAGCTTTCTTT. Translation gives CASSNGGAEAFF.

This clone came up a few times. The genes are TRBV3-1 (or the pseudogene TRBV3-2) and TRBJ2-3, with D perhaps matching TRBD2 (6 bases). The CDR3 extends over 17 amino acids. Trimming removed 0 bases from V and 0 bases from J, with 13 bases in between. CDR1 is LGHDT and CDR2 is YNNKEL in the germline V gene (reference sequence). The CDR3 sequence: CASSQESASVSTDTQYF. For the CDR3, the DNA is TGTGCCAGCAGCCAAGAGTCTGCTAGCGTTAGCACAGATACGCAGTATTTT.

J is TRBJ2-7 and V is TRBV18; no reliable D call. Germline V CDR1 and CDR2: KGHSH, LQKENI. Trimming left V 5 bases short and J 6 bases short, with 14 bases between. There are 13 residues in the CDR3. CDR3 sequence (DNA): TGTGCCAGCTCAGTATCCCCGCCGGGCGAGCAGTACTTC. It translates to CASSVSPPGEQYF.

V gene TRBV15 combines with J gene TRBJ2-2, with unresolved D. Trimming took 0 bases from V and 4 from J, leaving 6 bases between them. Germline V CDR1 and CDR2: LNHNV, YYDKDF (reference sequence). The CDR3 has 14 residues. Here the CDR3 DNA reads TGTGCCACCAGCAGAGAGGGCCGCACCGGGGAGCTGTTTTTT. Protein product: CATSREGRTGELFF.

V usage is TRBV5-6 and J usage is TRBJ2-7, with 11 bases aligning to TRBD2. CDR1 is SGHDT and CDR2 is YYEEEE in the germline V gene. J lost 0 bases, V lost 3 bases, and 2 bases had no gene match. This CDR3 is 15 amino acids long. The DNA of the CDR3 is TGTGCCAGCAGCTCGGGACTAGCGGCCTCCTACGAGCAGTACTTC. It is translated as CASSSGLAASYEQYF.

This clone has a handful of counts. The chain has TRBV6-2 or TRBV6-3 and TRBJ1-3; 7 nucleotides match TRBD1. J gave up 0 bases and V 5 bases, and 7 bases lay outside the gene matches. The CDR3 spans 16 residues. CDR1 MNHEY and CDR2 SVGEGT come from the germline V gene. Here the CDR3 DNA reads TGTGCCAGCAGTCCGGGACAGCAATTCTCTGGAAACACCATATATTTT. It is translated as CASSPGQQFSGNTIYF.

The chain employs TRBV19 and TRBJ1-5, with D hard to call. Germline values: CDR1 LNHDA, CDR2 SQIVND (reference sequence). The CDR3 is made up of 18 amino acids. V shed 6 bases and J shed 1 base, with 22 bases lying between them. The CDR3 here is CASSAPRTIMASNQPQHF. As DNA, the CDR3 is TGTGCCAGTAGCGCACCTCGTACGATAATGGCCAGCAATCAGCCCCAGCATTTT.

This chain joins TRBV7-9 and TRBJ1-1; tentatively, D is TRBD1 (5 bases). Germline assignment: CDR1 SEHNR and CDR2 FQNEAQ (reference sequence). CDR3 size: 14 residues. Trimming took off 3 bases at V and 1 base at J, with 9 bases between the two ends. The DNA of the CDR3 is TGTGCCAGCAGCTTGACAGTACCGAACACTGAAGCTTTCTTT. Its protein product is CASSLTVPNTEAFF.

The J gene is TRBJ1-6, the V gene TRBV5-5, with 7 bases identical to TRBD1. This CDR3 is built from 15 residues. V gave up 1 base and J gave up 7 bases; unmatched junction bases: 5. CDR1 and CDR2 (germline): SGHKS, YYEKEE (reference sequence). As DNA, the CDR3 is TGTGCCAGCAGCTTGTTTGGACAGGAAAATTCACCCCTCCACTTT. Translated, it gives CASSLFGQENSPLHF.

The chain uses TRBV10-3 and TRBJ1-6, with D tentatively TRBD1 (6 bases). CDR3 length equals 13 residues. Germline CDR1 ENHRY, CDR2 SYGVKD. Deletions cut 10 bases from V and 6 bases from J, with 13 bases between. CDR3 bases: TGTGCCAACTCACAGGGCACTAATTCACCCCTCCACTTT. Encoded protein: CANSQGTNSPLHF.

The chain recombines TRBV28 with TRBJ2-1, with 12 bases identical to TRBD2. CDR1 is MDHEN and CDR2 is SYDVKM in the germline V gene. This CDR3 comprises 17 residues. V trimming: 10 bases; J trimming: 4 bases; junction bases outside the gene matches: 14. Here the CDR3 reads CATGTSGPGWGYNEQFF. The CDR3 nucleotides read TGTGCCACCGGGACTAGCGGGCCGGGATGGGGTTACAATGAGCAGTTCTTC.

This clone was detected a few times. The rearrangement joins TRBV7-2 to TRBJ1-3, with D possibly TRBD1 on 6 matching bases. CDR1 is SGHTA and CDR2 is FQGNSA in the germline V gene. The CDR3 has 15 residues. V dropped 3 bases and J dropped 2 bases, with 11 bases sitting between them. CDR3 in DNA: TGTGCCAGCAGCTTGCCTACAGGGACTGGAAACACCATATATTTT. Protein sequence: CASSLPTGTGNTIYF. Filled out from reference TRBV7-2 and TRBJ1-3, the complete variable domain reads GAGVSQSPSNKVTEKGKDVELRCDPISGHTALYWYRQSLGQGLEFLIYFQGNSAPDKSGLPSDRFSAERTGGSVSTLTIQRTQQEDSAVYLCASSLPTGTGNTIYFGEGSWLTVV.

The chain couples TRBV30 to TRBJ1-6; 9 nucleotides match TRBD1. In germline, CDR1 is GTSNPN, CDR2 SVGIG (reference sequence). The length of the CDR3 is 16 residues. The V segment lost 0 bases and the J segment 8 bases; nucleotides outside the gene matches: 8. CDR3 loop: CAWSVTGGERHSPLHF. The DNA of the CDR3 is TGTGCCTGGAGTGTAACAGGGGGCGAGAGGCATTCACCCCTCCACTTT.

The chain joins TRBV18 to TRBJ2-2; 12 bases line up with TRBD1. The V gene end was trimmed by 3 bases and the J gene end by 4 bases; junction bases not matched to a gene: 15. Germline-derived CDR1 and CDR2 are KGHSH and LQKENI. The CDR3 contains 20 residues. The CDR3 coding sequence is TGTGCCAGCTCACCTACATTTCCGGGACAGGGGGCATCGGGCACCGGGGAGCTGTTTTTT. It yields the protein CASSPTFPGQGASGTGELFF.

This clone came up a few times. J is TRBJ1-3 and V is TRBV25-1; no clear D. V lost 3 bases to trimming and J lost 0 bases, with 12 bases between them. The CDR3 runs to 16 residues. Germline lookup yields CDR1 MGHDK and CDR2 SYGVNS. The CDR3: CASSESSVGSGNTIYF. The CDR3 DNA sequence: TGTGCCAGCAGTGAGTCCTCGGTTGGCTCTGGAAACACCATATATTTT.

CDR3 DNA sequence: TGTGCCAGCTCACCGTTTGTCACCGGGGGCAATCAGCCCCAGCATTTT. Amino acids: CASSPFVTGGNQPQHF. This chain connects TRBV18 to TRBJ1-5; the D is unclear. Trimming left V 3 bases short and J 2 bases short, with 14 bases between. The length of the CDR3 is 16 residues. CDR1 is KGHSH, CDR2 LQKENI, per germline. Full variable domain (missing parts from reference TRBV18 and TRBJ1-5): NAGVMQNPRHLVRRRGQEARLRCSPMKGHSHVYWYRQLPEEGLKFMVYLQKENIIDESGMPKERFSAEFPKEGPSILRIQQVVRGDSAAYFCASSPFVTGGNQPQHFGDGTRLSIL.

The V gene is TRBV5-1, the J gene TRBJ1-1, with a possible D match to TRBD1 (5 bases). Deletions cut 0 bases from V and 4 bases from J, with 13 bases between. The CDR3 runs to 15 residues. Germline loops: CDR1 SGHRS, CDR2 YFSETQ. DNA of the CDR3: TGCGCCAGCAGCTTGGAGGGGTCGCCCGGCACTGAAGCTTTCTTT. Encoded protein: CASSLEGSPGTEAFF.

Comments on this clone: Distinct nucleotide sequences in the sample also encode this CDR3. The V and J genes are TRBV10-3 and TRBJ1-2; TRBD1 matches at 7 bases. Germline loops: CDR1 ENHRY, CDR2 SYGVKD. V was clipped by 6 bases and J by 3 bases; unmatched bases: 4. CDR3 length: 13 residues. As DNA, the CDR3 is TGTGCCATCAGCCGACAGGGAGACTATGGCTACACCTTC. Its translation is CAISRQGDYGYTF.

The V call is TRBV7-8, the J call TRBJ2-7, with D maybe TRBD2 (5 bases). Germline V gene data show CDR1 as SGHVS and CDR2 as FQNEAQ. V was trimmed by 5 bases and J by 0 bases, leaving 14 bases between them. The CDR3 consists of 15 residues. CDR3 region: CASSRRFGSSYEQYF. CDR3 DNA: TGTGCCAGCAGCCGCCGATTTGGGAGCTCCTACGAGCAGTACTTC.

The rearrangement uses TRBV5-1 and TRBJ2-3; TRBD1 is a possible D gene (5 bases). V lost 2 bases and J lost 6, with 13 bases in between. CDR1 is SGHRS, CDR2 YFSETQ, per germline. CDR3 length: 14 residues. The CDR3: CASSLSRQLDTQYF. CDR3 nucleotide sequence: TGCGCCAGCAGCTTAAGTCGACAGCTTGATACGCAGTATTTT.

The chain is built from TRBV4-1 and TRBJ2-3; 9 bases line up with TRBD2. The CDR3 spans 16 residues. The germline V gene has CDR1 MGHRA and CDR2 YSYEKL. With V trimmed by 3 bases and J by 0 bases, 4 bases remained unmatched. The CDR3 loop reads CASSHRLAVSTDTQYF. CDR3 DNA: TGCGCCAGCAGCCATAGACTAGCGGTCAGCACAGATACGCAGTATTTT.

This clone was seen only a few times. CDR3 loop: CAFRASGIYEQYF. The CDR3 DNA sequence: TGTGCCTTCAGGGCTAGCGGGATCTACGAGCAGTACTTC. The chain has TRBV5-4 and TRBJ2-7; 9 bases map to TRBD2. The V and J ends lost 10 bases and 3 bases, in that order; junction bases with no gene match: 8. The CDR3 sequence is 13 residues long. Germline loops: CDR1 SGHNT, CDR2 YYREEE (reference sequence).

V and J are TRBV27 and TRBJ2-3, with D possibly being TRBD2 (6 bases). Germline V gives CDR1 MNHEY, CDR2 SMNVEV (reference sequence). V gave up 3 bases and J gave up 1 base, with 8 bases separating them. The CDR3 length is 14 residues. CDR3 sequence (DNA): TGTGCCAGCAGTTTTGCGGGGCGCACAGATACGCAGTATTTT. Protein: CASSFAGRTDTQYF.

This clone has a handful of counts. The chain combines TRBV25-1 with TRBJ1-6; D perhaps matches TRBD1 (6 bases). CDR1 is MGHDK and CDR2 is SYGVNS in the germline V gene. Trimming cost V 0 bases and J 6 bases, with 9 bases left between them. The CDR3 has 15 amino acids. For the CDR3, the DNA is TGTGCCAGCAGTGAATATGCGGGGGCTAATTCACCCCTCCACTTT. Protein sequence: CASSEYAGANSPLHF.

The chain couples TRBV11-2 to TRBJ1-6; no clear D. This CDR3 spans 14 amino acids. Germline CDR1 and CDR2: SGHAT and FQNNGV. V was clipped by 3 bases and J by 8 bases, with 11 bases between them. CDR3 nucleotide sequence: TGTGCCAGCAGCTTGAACGGGATAGATTCACCCCTCCACTTT. Translating it yields CASSLNGIDSPLHF.

The CDR3 protein is CASSRSWTGSYEQYF. CDR3 in DNA: TGTGCCAGCAGCCGAAGCTGGACAGGGTCCTACGAGCAGTACTTC. The chain couples TRBV5-6 to TRBJ2-7, with TRBD1 matching 8 bases. The CDR3 covers 15 residues. Germline V gene lookup returns CDR1 SGHDT and CDR2 YYEEEE. V trimming: 4 bases; J trimming: 1 base; junction bases outside the gene matches: 7.